The 30 T cell receptor beta chains in this list originate from one sample, sequenced in a study of blood T cell repertoires in COVID-19. Measured with immunoSEQ multiplex PCR; TCRdb has only the in-frame clones, and not every one. The sample includes around 370,000 clones, about 90% of them seen just once. The sequenced sample consisted of peripheral blood. The source is a woman in her sixties or seventies with COVID-19, enrolled during active disease.

This rearrangement joins TRBV5-1 to TRBJ2-3; D is perhaps TRBD2 (6 bases). Trimming pared 0 bases from V and 1 base from J, leaving 6 bases between. The CDR3 has 14 residues. Germline CDR1 SGHRS, CDR2 YFSETQ. CDR3 sequence (DNA): TGCGCCAGCAGCTTGGGGGAGGGCACAGATACGCAGTATTTT. Encoded protein: CASSLGEGTDTQYF. The variable domain in full, with the rest retrieved from reference TRBV5-1 and TRBJ2-3, is KAGVTQTPRYLIKTRGQQVTLSCSPISGHRSVSWYQQTPGQGLQFLFEYFSETQRNKGNFPGRFSGRQFSNSRSEMNVSTLELGDSALYLCASSLGEGTDTQYFGPGTRLTVL.

The CDR3: CASSFIGGKDTEAFF. As DNA, the CDR3 is TGCGCCAGCAGCTTTATAGGGGGCAAGGATACTGAAGCTTTCTTT. This chain connects TRBV5-1 to TRBJ1-1, with TRBD1 matching over 7 bases. In germline, CDR1 is SGHRS, CDR2 YFSETQ. The CDR3 totals 15 residues. The ends lost 2 bases at V and 5 bases at J; junction bases unmatched: 9.

This clone has more than one count but fewer than ten. The chain links TRBV27 to TRBJ1-4, with D maybe TRBD1 (5 bases). The germline CDR1 and CDR2 sequences are MNHEY and SMNVEV (reference sequence). The CDR3 has 14 amino acids. With 6 bases removed from V and 3 bases from J, the gap between germline ends came to 11 bases. The CDR3 region is CASRGGVPNEKLFF. Here the CDR3 DNA reads TGTGCCAGCAGGGGAGGGGTCCCTAATGAAAAACTGTTTTTT.

The chain joins TRBV5-1 to TRBJ1-3; 10 bases agree with TRBD1. This CDR3 spans 15 amino acids. Germline lookup yields CDR1 SGHRS and CDR2 YFSETQ. The trim removed 2 bases at V and 8 bases at J, leaving 7 bases unmatched. The CDR3 DNA reads as TGCGCCAGCAGCTTCCGGACAGGGGGGACGGACACCATATATTTT. It encodes CASSFRTGGTDTIYF.

The chain links TRBV12-3 or TRBV12-4 to TRBJ1-2; D not certain. The CDR3 contains 13 residues. V was cut by 8 bases and J by 4 bases, with 14 bases left in between. The CDR3 is CASSEGLGYGYTF. In DNA form, the CDR3 reads TGTGCCAGCTCCGAGGGCCTTGGCTATGGCTACACCTTC.

The chain uses TRBV7-8 and TRBJ2-1; 7 bases fit TRBD2. With 1 base clipped from V and 5 bases from J, the junction kept 5 bases outside the gene matches. Per germline, CDR1 SGHVS and CDR2 FQNEAQ. The CDR3 contains 15 residues. CDR3 region: CASSLVYLADNEQFF. CDR3 in DNA: TGTGCCAGCAGCTTAGTCTATCTAGCGGACAATGAGCAGTTCTTC.

This rearrangement joins TRBV29-1 to TRBJ1-4; D might be TRBD1 (5 bases). V lost 5 bases and J 7 bases, leaving 17 bases between the germline ends. The CDR3 consists of 14 residues. Germline-derived CDR1 and CDR2 are SQVTM and ANQGSEA. The CDR3 DNA reads as TGCAGCGTTCGAGAGGGAGGGGTTGGTGAAAAACTGTTTTTT. Its protein product is CSVREGGVGEKLFF. The variable domain in full, completed from reference TRBV29-1 and TRBJ1-4, reads SAVISQKPSRDICQRGTSLTIQCQVDSQVTMMFWYRQQPGQSLTLIATANQGSEATYESGFVIDKFPISRPNLTFSTLTVSNMSPEDSSIYLCSVREGGVGEKLFFGSGTQLSVL.

This CDR3 is CATRVDTEAFF. The CDR3 nucleotides are TGTGCCACCCGGGTGGACACTGAAGCTTTCTTT. This rearrangement joins TRBV24-1 to TRBJ1-1; D call uncertain. This CDR3 comprises 11 residues. Trimming cost V 9 bases and J 3 bases, with 7 bases left between them. Germline V gene lookup returns CDR1 KGHDR and CDR2 SFDVKD.

The chain employs TRBV6-2 or TRBV6-3 and TRBJ2-6; 7 nucleotides agree with TRBD1. CDR1 is MNHEY and CDR2 is SVGEGT in the germline V gene. This CDR3 has 16 residues. The J segment lost 0 bases and the V segment lost 7 bases, leaving 6 bases of the junction unmatched. This chain's CDR3 is CASTPDRPSGANVLTF. CDR3 DNA sequence: TGTGCCAGCACCCCGGACAGGCCCTCTGGGGCCAACGTCCTGACTTTC.

V usage is TRBV30 and J usage is TRBJ1-1, with a tentative D call TRBD1 (5 bases). V gave up 2 bases and J gave up 1 base, with 8 bases separating them. CDR3 length: 13 amino acids. CDR1 is GTSNPN, CDR2 SVGIG, per germline (reference sequence). In nucleotides, the CDR3 is TGTGCCTGGAGTTTCACAGGGAACACTGAAGCTTTCTTT. It is translated as CAWSFTGNTEAFF.

This chain uses TRBV7-2 with TRBJ2-2; possible D gene TRBD1, 5 bases. Germline V gives CDR1 SGHTA, CDR2 FQGNSA. V was pared by 5 bases and J by 0 bases, with 13 bases between. This CDR3 comprises 16 residues. The CDR3 sequence is CASSPRTTANTGELFF. Written as DNA, the CDR3 is TGTGCCAGCAGCCCTAGGACAACCGCGAACACCGGGGAGCTGTTTTTT. Based on the CDR3 plus reference TRBV7-2 and TRBJ2-2, the full variable domain is GAGVSQSPSNKVTEKGKDVELRCDPISGHTALYWYRQSLGQGLEFLIYFQGNSAPDKSGLPSDRFSAERTGGSVSTLTIQRTQQEDSAVYLCASSPRTTANTGELFFGEGSRLTVL.

V gene TRBV5-6 combines with J gene TRBJ1-2; 7 bases fit TRBD1. Trimming at V came to 2 bases and at J to 4 bases, leaving 8 bases not matched to a gene. Germline CDR1 reads SGHDT; CDR2 reads YYEEEE. The CDR3 consists of 15 residues. CDR3 coding DNA: TGTGCCAGCAGCTTTAGGGCAGGGGGGAGCTATGGCTACACCTTC. It yields the protein CASSFRAGGSYGYTF.

The rearrangement joins TRBV7-2 to TRBJ1-2; TRBD1 might be the D (6 bases). The CDR3 has 14 residues. Germline values: CDR1 SGHTA, CDR2 FQGNSA. Trimming shortened V by 5 bases and J by 6 bases, and 16 bases separated the two germline ends. This chain's CDR3 is CASSRLSGADGYTF. The CDR3 DNA is TGTGCCAGCAGCCGGCTATCAGGGGCGGATGGCTACACCTTC.

J is TRBJ1-6 and V is TRBV2, with no clear D. In germline, CDR1 is SNHLY, CDR2 FYNNEI. This CDR3 spans 17 amino acids. V shed 8 bases and J shed 0 bases, with 17 bases lying between them. This CDR3 reads CASSPGAVPSYNSPLHF. For the CDR3, the DNA is TGTGCCAGCTCCCCGGGAGCAGTTCCCTCCTATAATTCACCCCTCCACTTT.

This clone occurred a few times. This chain connects TRBV5-1 to TRBJ1-5, with TRBD1 identical over 9 bases. CDR1 and CDR2 (germline): SGHRS, YFSETQ. This CDR3 spans 15 amino acids. J gave up 4 bases and V 4 bases, and 6 bases lay outside the gene matches. As DNA, the CDR3 is TGCGCCAGCAGCCGGACAGGGGACCCAAATCAGCCCCAGCATTTT. This sequence encodes CASSRTGDPNQPQHF.

The J gene is TRBJ1-2, the V gene TRBV29-1; D remains unclear. Germline CDR1 SQVTM, CDR2 ANQGSEA. The CDR3 spans 13 residues. Trimming cost V 4 bases and J 5 bases, with 14 bases left between them. In DNA, the CDR3 is TGCAGCGTTGGCGGGGTGGGCGGATATGGCTACACCTTC. Translated: CSVGGVGGYGYTF.

The genes are TRBV2 and TRBJ1-1; D is uncertain. The germline V gene has CDR1 SNHLY and CDR2 FYNNEI. The CDR3 consists of 16 residues. V lost 4 bases and J 0 bases, leaving 15 bases between the germline ends. CDR3 in amino acids: CASSANTRVMNTEAFF. CDR3 coding DNA: TGTGCCAGCAGTGCGAATACGCGTGTCATGAACACTGAAGCTTTCTTT.

The chain links TRBV19 to TRBJ2-7, with 7 bases lining up with TRBD1. In germline, CDR1 is LNHDA, CDR2 SQIVND (reference sequence). With V trimmed by 1 base and J by 4 bases, 7 bases remained unmatched. The CDR3 has 15 residues. In DNA form, the CDR3 reads TGTGCCAGTAGTATAGCGGACAGGAGCCCATACGAGCAGTACTTC. Translated: CASSIADRSPYEQYF.

This rearrangement joins TRBV28 to TRBJ1-1; TRBD1 agrees at 10 bases. V was pared by 3 bases and J by 4 bases, with 5 bases of the junction left unmatched. The germline V gene encodes CDR1 MDHEN and CDR2 SYDVKM. The CDR3 extends over 15 amino acids. CDR3 sequence (DNA): TGTGCCAGCAGTTTGCTGACAGGGGGCGGCACTGAAGCTTTCTTT. It is translated as CASSLLTGGGTEAFF.

The V call is TRBV27, the J call TRBJ1-1; D might be TRBD1 (5 bases). Trimming took off 7 bases at V and 3 bases at J, with 18 bases between the two ends. CDR3 length: 15 amino acids. The V gene's germline CDR1 is MNHEY and CDR2 SMNVEV (reference sequence). DNA of the CDR3: TGTGCCAGCATCCTTTCGCAGGGTGGGGACACTGAAGCTTTCTTT. Translation gives CASILSQGGDTEAFF.

The CDR3 protein is CASRGGGLTYEQYF. The DNA of the CDR3 is TGTGCCAGCAGAGGGGGGGGCCTTACCTACGAGCAGTACTTC. This chain uses TRBV28 with TRBJ2-7; D perhaps matches TRBD2 (7 bases). V was cut by 6 bases and J by 2 bases, with 14 bases left in between. Germline lookup yields CDR1 MDHEN and CDR2 SYDVKM. The CDR3 contains 14 residues.

The chain has TRBV20-1 and TRBJ1-1; no clear D. The CDR3 contains 13 residues. Germline CDR1 DFQATT, CDR2 SNEGSKA (reference sequence). The V and J ends lost 3 bases and 2 bases respectively, with 10 bases between them. The DNA of the CDR3 is TGCAGTGCTAGTCGTGCGGGAAACACTGAAGCTTTCTTT. This translates into CSASRAGNTEAFF.

The rearrangement links TRBV7-2 to TRBJ2-3; tentatively, D is TRBD2 (6 bases). V was clipped by 7 bases and J by 3 bases, with 17 bases between them. The CDR3 spans 15 residues. Germline CDR1 is SGHTA and CDR2 is FQGNSA. CDR3 in DNA: TGTGCCAGCACCCGGGGACTCCCGGCGACAGATACGCAGTATTTT. It specifies CASTRGLPATDTQYF.

The rearrangement links TRBV24-1 to TRBJ1-4, with unresolved D. This CDR3 region has 14 residues. V shed 7 bases and J shed 2 bases, with 10 bases lying between them. Germline lookup yields CDR1 KGHDR and CDR2 SFDVKD. The CDR3 DNA sequence: TGTGCCACCAGCGACGCGGGTACTAATGAAAAACTGTTTTTT. It yields the protein CATSDAGTNEKLFF.

CDR3 DNA: TGTGCCAGCTCACCACCGGGACAGGGAAACGAGCAGTACTTC. Its translation: CASSPPGQGNEQYF. This chain joins TRBV18 and TRBJ2-7, with TRBD1 matching 9 bases. Germline trimming cut 0 bases from V and 5 bases from J; bases unmatched to any gene: 2. This CDR3 has 14 residues. The germline gives CDR1 KGHSH, CDR2 LQKENI.

The V and J genes are TRBV28 and TRBJ1-2; D unclear. The CDR3 is made up of 13 amino acids. The V gene lost 4 bases and the J gene lost 0 bases, with 6 bases spanning the gap. The germline CDR1 and CDR2 sequences are MDHEN and SYDVKM. The CDR3 DNA follows: TGTGCCAGCAGTTCCGCTACTAACTATGGCTACACCTTC. As protein: CASSSATNYGYTF.

The genes are TRBV13 and TRBJ2-3, with 14 positions matching TRBD2. This CDR3 contains 17 residues. Germline V gene lookup returns CDR1 PRHDT and CDR2 FYEKMQ (reference sequence). V lost 4 bases to trimming and J lost 2 bases; unmatched junction nucleotides: 5. CDR3 nucleotides: TGTGCCAGCAGCTATGGGACTAGCGGGGGTACCACAGATACGCAGTATTTT. This gives the protein CASSYGTSGGTTDTQYF.

V usage is TRBV28 and J usage is TRBJ1-5; 7 positions match TRBD1. Germline loops: CDR1 MDHEN, CDR2 SYDVKM. CDR3 length: 14 amino acids. After removal of 9 bases from V and 7 bases from J, the junction contained 12 bases not matched to a gene. The CDR3 region is CASSRDSLGQPQHF. CDR3 nucleotides: TGTGCCAGTTCCCGGGACAGCTTGGGGCAGCCCCAGCATTTT.

The chain carries TRBV29-1 and TRBJ1-2, with D perhaps TRBD1 (5 bases). Germline V gene data show CDR1 as SQVTM and CDR2 as ANQGSEA. The CDR3 sequence is 14 residues long. Trimming cost V 7 bases and J 4 bases, with 19 bases left between them. CDR3 region: CSAEGRGGGYGYTF. The CDR3 nucleotides read TGCAGCGCCGAGGGAAGGGGAGGAGGCTATGGCTACACCTTC.

Only one count was recorded for this clone. The chain recombines TRBV5-1 with TRBJ1-3, with unresolved D. V lost 3 bases and J lost 1, with 11 bases in between. CDR1 is SGHRS and CDR2 is YFSETQ in the germline V gene. The CDR3 covers 15 residues. CDR3 residues: CASSSHSGSGNTIYF. The CDR3 DNA is TGCGCCAGCAGCTCCCACAGCGGTTCTGGAAACACCATATATTTT.